The 25 T cell receptor beta chains below all came from one sample that was sequenced in a study of CD8+ T cells in alopecia areata. Extraction of RNA preceded its reverse transcription into cDNA, which served as the sequencing template. The data were produced by immunoSEQ multiplex PCR, yet TCRdb's version contains in-frame clones alone and is incomplete. The sample lists about 200,000 clones, about 61% occurring once. The sequenced sample consisted of CD8+ T cells sorted from blood. Receptor source: a human donor in good health.

The rearrangement links TRBV30 to TRBJ2-3; D gene ambiguous. Trimming cost V 2 bases and J 0 bases, with 9 bases left between them. Looked up from germline, CDR1 is GTSNPN and CDR2 is SVGIG (reference sequence). The CDR3 contains 14 residues. Here the CDR3 DNA reads TGTGCCTGGAGTAGTGGGCCGAGCACAGATACGCAGTATTTT. Its protein is CAWSSGPSTDTQYF.

The CDR3 loop reads CATSPVASGEQYF. CDR3 in DNA: TGTGCCACCAGCCCCGTGGCGTCGGGCGAGCAGTACTTC. J is TRBJ2-7 and V is TRBV15, with no clear D. The CDR3 sequence is 13 residues long. In germline, CDR1 is LNHNV, CDR2 YYDKDF (reference sequence). V gave up 5 bases and J gave up 6 bases, with 14 bases separating them.

The chain joins TRBV6-5 to TRBJ1-1, with D hard to call. Germline loops: CDR1 MNHEY, CDR2 SVGAGI. CDR3 length: 13 residues. The V end was cut by 5 bases, the J end by 1 base, with 8 bases between. The CDR3 sequence: CASSGVANTEAFF. CDR3 nucleotides: TGTGCCAGCAGTGGAGTAGCGAACACTGAAGCTTTCTTT.

The gene calls are TRBV5-6 and TRBJ2-3; no definite D call. Germline V gives CDR1 SGHDT, CDR2 YYEEEE. The CDR3 has 12 amino acids. V was shortened by 0 bases and J by 4 bases, with 3 bases between the two germline ends. CDR3 sequence (DNA): TGTGCCAGCAGCTTGGACGCAGATACGCAGTATTTT. Protein product: CASSLDADTQYF.

V gene TRBV6-6 combines with J gene TRBJ1-2, with D perhaps matching TRBD1 (5 bases). This CDR3 contains 12 residues. Trimming took off 5 bases at V and 8 bases at J, with 12 bases between the two ends. Germline values: CDR1 MNHNY, CDR2 SVGAGI (reference sequence). Written as DNA, the CDR3 is TGTGCCAGCAGTCTCAGGGTGGTCGGCTACACCTTC. Translation: CASSLRVVGYTF.

The chain's CDR3 is CASSLRQGAVNQPQHF. The CDR3, as DNA: TGCGCCAGCAGCCTCCGACAGGGGGCCGTAAATCAGCCCCAGCATTTT. J is TRBJ1-5 and V is TRBV4-1; TRBD1 agrees at 10 bases. The V segment lost 4 bases and the J segment 4 bases; nucleotides outside the gene matches: 7. Germline V gene lookup returns CDR1 MGHRA and CDR2 YSYEKL. This CDR3 is built from 16 residues.

This clone was counted only a few times. The gene calls are TRBV30 and TRBJ2-7; D gene unclear. The V end lost 2 bases, the J end lost 4 bases, and 9 bases lay between the germline ends. This CDR3 spans 12 amino acids. Per the germline V gene, CDR1 is GTSNPN and CDR2 is SVGIG (reference sequence). CDR3 coding DNA: TGTGCCTGGAGTCCCAACCCGTACGAGCAGTACTTC. Translated, it gives CAWSPNPYEQYF. Filled out from reference TRBV30 and TRBJ2-7, the complete variable domain reads SQTIHQWPATLVQPVGSPLSLECTVEGTSNPNLYWYRQAAGRGLQLLFYSVGIGQISSEVPQNLSASRPQDRQFILSSKKLLLSDSGFYLCAWSPNPYEQYFGPGTRLTVT.

The V call is TRBV29-1, the J call TRBJ2-1, with D tentatively TRBD1 (6 bases). In germline, CDR1 is SQVTM, CDR2 ANQGSEA. The ends were cut back, 4 bases at V and 15 bases at J, with 16 bases in the middle. This CDR3 comprises 11 residues. The CDR3 DNA follows: TGCAGCGTTGGATTACAGGGAAACCCGTTCTTC. It specifies CSVGLQGNPFF.

The chain is built from TRBV13 and TRBJ2-7; 8 bases align to TRBD2. The V segment lost 3 bases and the J segment 0 bases; nucleotides outside the gene matches: 4. The length of the CDR3 is 15 residues. Germline CDR1 reads PRHDT; CDR2 reads FYEKMQ (reference sequence). The CDR3 bases are TGTGCCAGCAGCTTGGGAGCGGGGGCCTCCTACGAGCAGTACTTC. Protein: CASSLGAGASYEQYF.

This chain connects TRBV28 to TRBJ2-7; 8 bases are a match to TRBD1. The CDR3 length is 13 residues. Germline CDR1 and CDR2: MDHEN and SYDVKM. After removal of 4 bases from V and 7 bases from J, the junction contained 6 bases not matched to a gene. The CDR3 nucleotides read TGTGCCAGCAGTTGGGTCAGGGGGCGGGAGCAGTACTTC. Translation: CASSWVRGREQYF. The whole variable domain, remainder taken from reference TRBV28 and TRBJ2-7, is DVKVTQSSRYLVKRTGEKVFLECVQDMDHENMFWYRQDPGLGLRLIYFSYDVKMKEKGDIPEGYSVSREKKERFSLILESASTNQTSMYLCASSWVRGREQYFGPGTRLTVT.

The chain uses TRBV6-1 and TRBJ1-2; 8 bases are shared with TRBD1. Germline V gene data show CDR1 as MNHNS and CDR2 as SASEGT. The CDR3 extends over 15 amino acids. Losses at the gene ends were 8 bases for V and 6 bases for J; bases not matched to a gene: 14. CDR3 protein: CASRPYRGNLDGYTF. The CDR3 coding sequence is TGTGCCAGCCGGCCTTACAGGGGGAACTTGGATGGCTACACCTTC.

There are a few counts of this clone. The chain carries TRBV29-1 and TRBJ2-3, with TRBD1 identical over 7 bases. The V gene end was trimmed by 3 bases and the J gene end by 2 bases; junction bases not matched to a gene: 8. Germline loops: CDR1 SQVTM, CDR2 ANQGSEA. The length of the CDR3 is 15 residues. The CDR3 loop is CSVEGVDRVTDTQYF. For the CDR3, the DNA is TGCAGCGTTGAGGGCGTTGACAGGGTCACAGATACGCAGTATTTT.

This clone was counted a few times. The CDR3 spells CSVEIGGTLHF. Written as DNA, the CDR3 is TGCAGCGTTGAAATAGGTGGGACCCTCCACTTT. The V and J genes are TRBV29-1 and TRBJ1-6; D gene ambiguous. The CDR3 totals 11 residues. Trimming took 2 bases from V and 14 from J, leaving 10 bases between them. The V gene's germline CDR1 is SQVTM and CDR2 ANQGSEA.

This clone showed up just a few times. The chain uses TRBV6-1 and TRBJ2-3, with no clear D. The CDR3 totals 14 residues. Germline CDR1 and CDR2: MNHNS and SASEGT. V dropped 5 bases and J dropped 0 bases, with 9 bases sitting between them. In DNA, the CDR3 is TGTGCCAGCAGTCCTCTAGGTAGCACAGATACGCAGTATTTT. Its protein product is CASSPLGSTDTQYF.

This clone came up once. The chain couples TRBV6-1 to TRBJ2-5, with unresolved D. The germline V gene encodes CDR1 MNHNS and CDR2 SASEGT. CDR3 length equals 13 residues. V was trimmed by 6 bases and J by 4 bases, leaving 12 bases between them. DNA of the CDR3: TGTGCCAGCAGGGAGATAACCATAGAGACCCAGTACTTC. Amino acids: CASREITIETQYF.

This rearrangement joins TRBV4-1 to TRBJ2-5, with TRBD2 identical over 14 bases. Germline trimming cut 8 bases from V and 6 bases from J; bases unmatched to any gene: 8. Germline CDR1 reads MGHRA; CDR2 reads YSYEKL. CDR3 size: 15 residues. In DNA, the CDR3 is TGCGCCAGCGGACTAGCGGGGGGCTACGCAAAGACCCAGTACTTC. As protein: CASGLAGGYAKTQYF.

The table lists this clone with a few counts. J is TRBJ2-7 and V is TRBV13; D unresolved. Germline V lookup: CDR1 PRHDT, CDR2 FYEKMQ (reference sequence). Trimming removed 5 bases at V and 1 base at J, with 12 bases between. This CDR3 spans 14 amino acids. The CDR3 sequence is CASSGQESSYEQYF. For the CDR3, the DNA is TGTGCCAGCAGCGGGCAGGAGTCATCCTACGAGCAGTACTTC.

J is TRBJ2-1 and V is TRBV2, with D unclear. The CDR3 covers 14 residues. Germline loops: CDR1 SNHLY, CDR2 FYNNEI. V was cut by 0 bases and J by 6 bases, with 9 bases left in between. The CDR3 DNA reads as TGTGCCAGCAGTGAAGCCAACAACCCCAATGAGCAGTTCTTC. This codes for CASSEANNPNEQFF.

This clone appeared a few times. The V and J genes are TRBV7-9 and TRBJ2-1; 9 bases align to TRBD2. Per germline, CDR1 SEHNR and CDR2 FQNEAQ (reference sequence). The CDR3 is 15 residues long. Germline trimming cut 6 bases from V and 3 bases from J; bases unmatched to any gene: 6. CDR3 bases: TGTGCCAGCAGTCGACTAGCGGCGGGCTACAATGAGCAGTTCTTC. Protein: CASSRLAAGYNEQFF.

This chain joins TRBV10-3 and TRBJ2-3, with D possibly matching TRBD1 (6 bases). Germline V gene sequence: CDR1 ENHRY, CDR2 SYGVKD. V lost 3 bases to trimming and J lost 5 bases, with 15 bases between them. This CDR3 contains 15 residues. The CDR3 DNA reads TGTGCCATCAGTGATGTGGGGGCTGGGAGAGATACGCAGTATTTT. This translates into CAISDVGAGRDTQYF.

This clone turned up a few times. The rearrangement links TRBV6-5 to TRBJ2-1; D is unresolved. The germline V gene encodes CDR1 MNHEY and CDR2 SVGAGI. CDR3 length: 15 amino acids. V was trimmed by 4 bases and J by 1 base, leaving 11 bases between them. The CDR3 nucleotides are TGTGCCAGCAGTTCCTCCCAACGGTCCTACAATGAGCAGTTCTTC. This sequence encodes CASSSSQRSYNEQFF.

This clone was recorded once. The V call is TRBV5-1, the J call TRBJ1-1; D gene unclear. Germline CDR1 and CDR2: SGHRS and YFSETQ. This CDR3 spans 15 amino acids. The V end lost 0 bases, the J end lost 1 base, and 10 bases lay between the germline ends. CDR3 bases: TGCGCCAGCAGCTTGGTTCCCAACGGGAACACTGAAGCTTTCTTT. Residues: CASSLVPNGNTEAFF.

This clone was recorded a few times. The chain recombines TRBV14 with TRBJ2-1, with D possibly TRBD2 on 5 matching bases. Germline V gene data show CDR1 as SGHDN and CDR2 as FVKESK. Between the trimmed V and J ends, which lost 2 bases and 10 bases, there was a span of 9 bases. The CDR3 runs 12 residues. Here the CDR3 reads CASSQSGNEQFF. CDR3 in DNA: TGTGCCAGCAGCCAATCGGGGAACGAGCAGTTCTTC.

This chain joins TRBV29-1 and TRBJ1-1; no clear D. Germline V gene sequence: CDR1 SQVTM, CDR2 ANQGSEA. V was trimmed by 0 bases and J by 7 bases, leaving 6 bases between them. This CDR3 spans 11 amino acids. The CDR3 loop is CSVEDQSEAFF. CDR3 in DNA: TGCAGCGTTGAAGATCAAAGTGAAGCTTTCTTT.

The V and J genes are TRBV27 and TRBJ2-7; 10 bases are shared with TRBD1. There are 15 residues in the CDR3. Germline V lookup: CDR1 MNHEY, CDR2 SMNVEV (reference sequence). Losses at the gene ends were 5 bases for V and 1 base for J; bases not matched to a gene: 5. The CDR3 spells CASSMTGGKSYEQYF. DNA of the CDR3: TGTGCCAGCAGTATGACAGGGGGCAAGTCCTACGAGCAGTACTTC.